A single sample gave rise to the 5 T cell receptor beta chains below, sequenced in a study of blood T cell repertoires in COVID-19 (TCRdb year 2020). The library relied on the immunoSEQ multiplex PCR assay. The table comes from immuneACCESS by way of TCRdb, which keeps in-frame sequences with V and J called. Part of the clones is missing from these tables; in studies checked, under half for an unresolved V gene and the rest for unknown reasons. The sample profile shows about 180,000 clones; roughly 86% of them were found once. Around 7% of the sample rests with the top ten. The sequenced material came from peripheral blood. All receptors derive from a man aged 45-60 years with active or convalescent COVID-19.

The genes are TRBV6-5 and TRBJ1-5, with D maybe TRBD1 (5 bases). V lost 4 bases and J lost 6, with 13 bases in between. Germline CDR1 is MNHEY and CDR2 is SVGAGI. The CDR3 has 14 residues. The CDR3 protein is CASSWGEGFQPQHF. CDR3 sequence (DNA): TGTGCCAGCAGTTGGGGGGAGGGGTTTCAGCCCCAGCATTTT.

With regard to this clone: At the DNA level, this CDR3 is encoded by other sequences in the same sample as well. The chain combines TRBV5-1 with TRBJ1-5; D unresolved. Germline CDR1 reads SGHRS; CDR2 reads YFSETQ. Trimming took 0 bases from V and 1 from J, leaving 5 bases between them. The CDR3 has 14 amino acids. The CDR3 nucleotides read TGCGCCAGCAGCTTGGACAGCAGCAATCAGCCCCAGCATTTT. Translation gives CASSLDSSNQPQHF.

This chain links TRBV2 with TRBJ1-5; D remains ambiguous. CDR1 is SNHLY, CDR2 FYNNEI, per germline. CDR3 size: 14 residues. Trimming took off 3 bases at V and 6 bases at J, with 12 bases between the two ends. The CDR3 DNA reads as TGTGCCAGCAGTGAGGTCCGGGGTACTCAGCCCCAGCATTTT. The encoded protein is CASSEVRGTQPQHF.

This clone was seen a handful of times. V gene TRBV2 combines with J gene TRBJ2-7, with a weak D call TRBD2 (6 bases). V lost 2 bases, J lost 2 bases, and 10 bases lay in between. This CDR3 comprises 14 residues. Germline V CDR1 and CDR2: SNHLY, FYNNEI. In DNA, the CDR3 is TGTGCCAGCAGTGAATTGGTAGCGGCCTACGAGCAGTACTTC. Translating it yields CASSELVAAYEQYF.

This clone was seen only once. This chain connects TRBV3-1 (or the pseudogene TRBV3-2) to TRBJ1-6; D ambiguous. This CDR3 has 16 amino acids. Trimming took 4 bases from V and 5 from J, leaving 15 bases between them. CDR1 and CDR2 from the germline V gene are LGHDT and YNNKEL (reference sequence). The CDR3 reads CASSPRLGENNSPLHF. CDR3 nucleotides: TGTGCCAGCAGCCCCCGGTTAGGAGAGAATAATTCACCCCTCCACTTT.